The 26 T cell receptor beta chains given below trace back to one sample, sequenced in a study of blood T cell repertoires in COVID-19. Here immunoSEQ multiplex PCR was the method, and the copy in TCRdb shows in-frame clones only, minus some. The table shows about 400,000 clones, with approximately 86% occurring only once. What was sequenced was peripheral blood. The source of these receptors is a human donor in a cohort sampled during active COVID-19.

This chain joins TRBV27 and TRBJ2-2; TRBD1 aligns across 8 bases. In germline, CDR1 is MNHEY, CDR2 SMNVEV (reference sequence). Unmatched junction bases numbered 3, after V lost 8 bases and J lost 4 bases. CDR3 length: 13 residues. In nucleotides, the CDR3 is TGTGCCAGCCTGGACAGGGTCACCGGGGAGCTGTTTTTT. It is translated as CASLDRVTGELFF.

This clone was counted a single time. The chain couples TRBV7-2 to TRBJ1-3; D not certain. CDR3 length: 14 amino acids. Trimming removed 3 bases at V and 5 bases at J, with 11 bases between. CDR1 and CDR2 from the germline V gene are SGHTA and FQGNSA. The CDR3, as DNA: TGTGCCAGCAGCTTGACAAGCTATAGAAACACCATATATTTT. It yields the protein CASSLTSYRNTIYF.

CDR3 sequence (DNA): TGTGCCACCAGCCAACCGCCTGAGGGACACTGGAAACTGTTTTTT. Its protein product is CATSQPPEGHWKLFF. The V and J genes are TRBV15 and TRBJ1-4; D is possibly TRBD1 (6 bases). Per the germline V gene, CDR1 is LNHNV and CDR2 is YYDKDF (reference sequence). The CDR3 is made up of 15 amino acids. Trimming took 5 bases from V and 11 from J, leaving 21 bases between them.

The chain uses TRBV7-2 and TRBJ1-1; 8 bases are a match to TRBD1. V lost 5 bases, J lost 1 base, and 9 bases stayed unmatched. The CDR3 sequence is 16 residues long. Germline V lookup: CDR1 SGHTA, CDR2 FQGNSA. CDR3 nucleotide sequence: TGTGCCAGCAGCCGGACAGGGATTCGTGGGAACACTGAAGCTTTCTTT. Its protein is CASSRTGIRGNTEAFF. Full variable domain (missing parts from reference TRBV7-2 and TRBJ1-1): GAGVSQSPSNKVTEKGKDVELRCDPISGHTALYWYRQSLGQGLEFLIYFQGNSAPDKSGLPSDRFSAERTGGSVSTLTIQRTQQEDSAVYLCASSRTGIRGNTEAFFGQGTRLTVV.

V usage is TRBV27 and J usage is TRBJ2-1, with 10 positions matching TRBD2. The CDR3 is 19 amino acids. J lost 0 bases, V lost 2 bases, and 10 bases had no gene match. Germline-derived CDR1 and CDR2 are MNHEY and SMNVEV (reference sequence). Written as DNA, the CDR3 is TGTGCCAGCAGTTTAAAACTAGCGGGGTCGACTAGCTCCTACAATGAGCAGTTCTTC. The encoded protein is CASSLKLAGSTSSYNEQFF.

This clone was observed many times. This chain connects TRBV18 to TRBJ1-5; TRBD1 aligns across 8 bases. CDR1 and CDR2 (germline): KGHSH, LQKENI. V shed 3 bases and J 4 bases; nucleotides not matched to a gene: 8. This CDR3 has 16 residues. The CDR3 region has the DNA TGTGCCAGCTCACCTAACGGGGACAGGCCTAATCAGCCCCAGCATTTT. Its protein product is CASSPNGDRPNQPQHF.

The chain has TRBV7-3 and TRBJ2-5, with 7 bases fitting TRBD1. J gave up 7 bases and V 5 bases, and 16 bases lay outside the gene matches. The CDR3 contains 16 residues. The germline CDR1 and CDR2 sequences are SGHTA and FQGTGA. CDR3 loop: CASSLSPKGAAGTQYF. CDR3 nucleotides: TGTGCCAGCAGCCTTTCCCCCAAGGGGGCCGCGGGGACCCAGTACTTC.

The chain links TRBV18 to TRBJ2-4; 7 bases are a match to TRBD2. Trimming cost V 3 bases and J 9 bases; bases outside gene matches: 11. This CDR3 has 15 amino acids. Germline V gene sequence: CDR1 KGHSH, CDR2 LQKENI. In DNA form, the CDR3 reads TGTGCCAGCTCACCGAACCGGGACGCGGGAGCCATTCAGTACTTC. It specifies CASSPNRDAGAIQYF. Filled out from reference TRBV18 and TRBJ2-4, the complete variable domain reads NAGVMQNPRHLVRRRGQEARLRCSPMKGHSHVYWYRQLPEEGLKFMVYLQKENIIDESGMPKERFSAEFPKEGPSILRIQQVVRGDSAAYFCASSPNRDAGAIQYFGAGTRLSVL.

The chain combines TRBV6-6 with TRBJ1-3, with 9 bases fitting TRBD1. V shed 5 bases and J 4 bases; nucleotides not matched to a gene: 9. The CDR3 runs to 16 residues. CDR1 and CDR2 from the germline V gene are MNHNY and SVGAGI (reference sequence). The chain's CDR3 is CASSQPGQGTGNTIYF. CDR3 nucleotides: TGTGCCAGCAGTCAACCGGGACAGGGCACCGGAAACACCATATATTTT.

This clone was seen a few times. The chain combines TRBV5-1 with TRBJ2-3; D might be TRBD1 (5 bases). Looked up from germline, CDR1 is SGHRS and CDR2 is YFSETQ. The CDR3 contains 15 residues. V shed 0 bases and J shed 5 bases, with 13 bases lying between them. Here the CDR3 reads CASSLEGRAIDTQYF. As DNA, the CDR3 is TGCGCCAGCAGCTTGGAGGGCAGGGCGATAGATACGCAGTATTTT.

This clone was picked up a small number of times. This chain connects TRBV5-1 to TRBJ2-6; 7 bases are a match to TRBD1. Trimming at V came to 8 bases and at J to 0 bases, leaving 5 bases not matched to a gene. The CDR3 runs to 15 residues. Per the germline V gene, CDR1 is SGHRS and CDR2 is YFSETQ. The CDR3 DNA reads TGCGCCAGTTCGACAGGGCCCTCTGGGGCCAACGTCCTGACTTTC. Its protein product is CASSTGPSGANVLTF.

With regard to this clone: The junction differs from germline at one of its ends, possibly a read error. The chain employs TRBV7-7 and TRBJ2-3, with 10 bases lining up with TRBD1. CDR1 and CDR2 from the germline V gene are SSHAT and FNYEAQ (reference sequence). This CDR3 is 15 amino acids long. The CDR3 DNA follows: TGTGCTAGCAGCTCGGGACAGGGGAGGACAGATACGCAGTATTTT. Translated, it gives CASSSGQGRTDTQYF.

The CDR3 DNA reads as TGTGCCAGTAGGTTACAGGGTCGTGAGGGTGAAGCTTTCTTT. This codes for CASRLQGREGEAFF. The chain recombines TRBV19 with TRBJ1-1; maybe TRBD1 (6 bases). Trimming left V 6 bases short and J 7 bases short, with 18 bases between. The germline CDR1 and CDR2 sequences are LNHDA and SQIVND (reference sequence). This CDR3 spans 14 amino acids.

This rearrangement joins TRBV11-3 to TRBJ2-1, with 7 bases that match TRBD2. The CDR3 sequence is 13 residues long. The V and J ends lost 5 bases and 7 bases, in that order; junction bases with no gene match: 5. CDR1 and CDR2 (germline): SGHNT, YENEEA. CDR3 loop: CASSLGGENEQFF. The CDR3, as DNA: TGTGCCAGCAGCCTTGGGGGGGAAAATGAGCAGTTCTTC.

The chain couples TRBV12-3 or TRBV12-4 to TRBJ1-2; tentatively, D is TRBD1 (6 bases). The CDR3 extends over 13 amino acids. Between the trimmed V and J ends, which lost 5 bases and 1 base, there was a span of 8 bases. This CDR3 reads CASSKQGNYGYTF. CDR3 DNA sequence: TGTGCCAGCAGTAAACAGGGTAACTATGGCTACACCTTC.

The chain is built from TRBV9 and TRBJ2-2; 9 bases map to TRBD2. The V gene end was trimmed by 2 bases and the J gene end by 2 bases; junction bases not matched to a gene: 4. CDR3 length: 16 amino acids. From germline, CDR1 is SGDLS and CDR2 YYNGEE. The CDR3 coding sequence is TGTGCCAGCAGCGTTCGACTAGCGGTTAACACCGGGGAGCTGTTTTTT. This sequence encodes CASSVRLAVNTGELFF.

V and J are TRBV27 and TRBJ2-7, with 9 bases matching TRBD2. The CDR3 covers 13 residues. Germline trimming cut 7 bases from V and 3 bases from J; bases unmatched to any gene: 4. The germline CDR1 and CDR2 sequences are MNHEY and SMNVEV (reference sequence). The CDR3 DNA follows: TGTGCCAGCAAGACTAGCGGAAACTACGAGCAGTACTTC. It translates to CASKTSGNYEQYF.

V is TRBV29-1 and J is TRBJ2-3, with D perhaps matching TRBD1 (5 bases). The ends were cut back, 3 bases at V and 15 bases at J, with 16 bases in the middle. The CDR3 contains 11 residues. CDR1 is SQVTM and CDR2 is ANQGSEA in the germline V gene. CDR3 in amino acids: CSVDRQGSGYF. The CDR3 DNA reads TGCAGCGTTGACCGGCAGGGTTCGGGTTATTTT.

The chain recombines TRBV6-5 with TRBJ1-1; D ambiguous. Germline CDR1 is MNHEY and CDR2 is SVGAGI. This CDR3 has 15 amino acids. Trimming stripped 4 bases from V and 1 base from J, with 13 bases between. CDR3 sequence: CASSFAPSENTEAFF. In DNA, the CDR3 is TGTGCCAGCAGTTTCGCCCCCTCAGAGAACACTGAAGCTTTCTTT.

The V call is TRBV15, the J call TRBJ2-7; 14 bases map to TRBD2. V gave up 5 bases and J gave up 4 bases; unmatched junction bases: 4. The CDR3 has 15 amino acids. The germline V gene encodes CDR1 LNHNV and CDR2 YYDKDF (reference sequence). CDR3 nucleotide sequence: TGTGCCACCAGCGGAAGACTAGCGGGAGGGTACGAGCAGTACTTC. Amino acids: CATSGRLAGGYEQYF.

This rearrangement joins TRBV28 to TRBJ2-1; tentative D call: TRBD1 (6 bases). V was clipped by 5 bases and J by 4 bases, with 12 bases between them. The CDR3 has 14 amino acids. CDR1 and CDR2 (germline): MDHEN, SYDVKM. The CDR3 spells CASSAGTSYNEQFF. The CDR3 region has the DNA TGTGCCAGCAGTGCCGGGACATCTTACAATGAGCAGTTCTTC.

The chain combines TRBV19 with TRBJ1-4; D gene unclear. This CDR3 spans 14 amino acids. Trimming left V 8 bases short and J 8 bases short, with 18 bases between. Germline V lookup: CDR1 LNHDA, CDR2 SQIVND (reference sequence). DNA of the CDR3: TGTGCCAGTTGTGATAGGGCCGGAGGGGAAAAACTGTTTTTT. Its protein is CASCDRAGGEKLFF.

The V and J genes are TRBV9 and TRBJ2-7; D is ambiguous. Germline V gene data show CDR1 as SGDLS and CDR2 as YYNGEE. There are 14 residues in the CDR3. The V gene lost 0 bases and the J gene lost 2 bases, with 9 bases spanning the gap. CDR3 DNA: TGTGCCAGCAGCGTAGCGGGTACTACCTACGAGCAGTACTTC. It specifies CASSVAGTTYEQYF. The variable domain in full, with the rest retrieved from reference TRBV9 and TRBJ2-7, is DSGVTQTPKHLITATGQRVTLRCSPRSGDLSVYWYQQSLDQGLQFLIQYYNGEERAKGNILERFSAQQFPDLHSELNLSSLELGDSALYFCASSVAGTTYEQYFGPGTRLTVT.

This chain joins TRBV5-1 and TRBJ2-2; TRBD2 matches at 7 bases. V lost 3 bases, J lost 0 bases, and 8 bases stayed unmatched. The CDR3 length is 17 residues. Per the germline V gene, CDR1 is SGHRS and CDR2 is YFSETQ. The DNA for the CDR3 is TGCGCCAGCAGCTCCCCTGACGGGGGGTCGAACACCGGGGAGCTGTTTTTT. Amino acids: CASSSPDGGSNTGELFF.

This chain joins TRBV19 and TRBJ1-1, with D possibly TRBD1 on 5 matching bases. Trimming took 3 bases from V and 2 from J, leaving 19 bases between them. The CDR3 consists of 17 residues. Germline lookup yields CDR1 LNHDA and CDR2 SQIVND (reference sequence). The CDR3 bases are TGTGCCAGTAGTATCCTTCGACAGATAACTCCTAACACTGAAGCTTTCTTT. The encoded protein is CASSILRQITPNTEAFF.

In this sample, this clone turned up once. The rearrangement links TRBV28 to TRBJ2-1, with 12 bases lining up with TRBD2. V shed 10 bases, J shed 7 bases, and the junction held 8 bases outside the gene matches. Per the germline V gene, CDR1 is MDHEN and CDR2 is SYDVKM. The CDR3 is 14 amino acids. The chain's CDR3 is CATHTSGRTNEQFF. The CDR3 bases are TGTGCCACCCACACTAGCGGGAGGACTAATGAGCAGTTCTTC.